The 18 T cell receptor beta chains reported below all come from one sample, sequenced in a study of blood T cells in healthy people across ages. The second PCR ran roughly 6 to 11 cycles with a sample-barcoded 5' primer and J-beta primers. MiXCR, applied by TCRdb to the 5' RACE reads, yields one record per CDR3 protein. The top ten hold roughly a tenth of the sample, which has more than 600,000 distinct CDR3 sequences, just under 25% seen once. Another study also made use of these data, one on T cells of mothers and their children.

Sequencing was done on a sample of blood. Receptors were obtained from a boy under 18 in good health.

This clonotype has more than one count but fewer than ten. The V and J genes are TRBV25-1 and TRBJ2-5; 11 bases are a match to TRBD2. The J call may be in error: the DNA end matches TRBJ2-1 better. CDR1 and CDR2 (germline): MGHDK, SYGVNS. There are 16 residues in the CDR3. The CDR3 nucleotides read TGTGCCAGCAGTGAATGGGCTAGCGGGAGGCAGGATGAGCAGTTCTTC. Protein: CASSEWASGRQDEQFF.

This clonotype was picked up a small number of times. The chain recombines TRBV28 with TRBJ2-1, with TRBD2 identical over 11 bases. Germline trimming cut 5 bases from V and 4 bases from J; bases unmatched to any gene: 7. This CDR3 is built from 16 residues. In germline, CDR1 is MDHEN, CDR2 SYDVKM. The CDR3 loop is CASSIVGTSGYNEQFF. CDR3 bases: TGTGCCAGCAGTATCGTCGGGACTAGCGGTTACAATGAGCAGTTCTTC. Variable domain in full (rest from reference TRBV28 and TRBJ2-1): DVKVTQSSRYLVKRTGEKVFLECVQDMDHENMFWYRQDPGLGLRLIYFSYDVKMKEKGDIPEGYSVSREKKERFSLILESASTNQTSMYLCASSIVGTSGYNEQFFGPGTRLTVL.

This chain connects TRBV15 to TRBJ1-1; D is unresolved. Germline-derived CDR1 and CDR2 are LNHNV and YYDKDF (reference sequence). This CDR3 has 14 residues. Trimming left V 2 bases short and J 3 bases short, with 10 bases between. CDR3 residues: CATSRRAADTEAFF. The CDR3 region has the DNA TGTGCCACCAGCAGAAGGGCGGCTGACACTGAAGCTTTCTTT. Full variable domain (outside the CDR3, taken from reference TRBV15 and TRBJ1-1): DAMVIQNPRYQVTQFGKPVTLSCSQTLNHNVMYWYQQKSSQAPKLLFHYYDKDFNNEADTPDNFQSRRPNTSFCFLDIRSPGLGDTAMYLCATSRRAADTEAFFGQGTRLTVV.

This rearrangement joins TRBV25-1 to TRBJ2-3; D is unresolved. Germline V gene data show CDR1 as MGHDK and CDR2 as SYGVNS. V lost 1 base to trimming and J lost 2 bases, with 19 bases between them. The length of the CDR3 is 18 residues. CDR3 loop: CASSEFVSNLPYTDTQYF. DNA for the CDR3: TGTGCCAGCAGTGAATTCGTATCTAACCTGCCATACACAGATACGCAGTATTTT.

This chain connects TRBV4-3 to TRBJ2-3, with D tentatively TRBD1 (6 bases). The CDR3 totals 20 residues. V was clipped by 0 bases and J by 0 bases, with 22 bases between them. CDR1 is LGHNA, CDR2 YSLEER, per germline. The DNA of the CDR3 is TGCGCCAGCAGCCAAGATCCTGGAGCTCCAGGGGTTTGGAGCACAGATACGCAGTATTTT. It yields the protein CASSQDPGAPGVWSTDTQYF.

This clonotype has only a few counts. CDR3: CAIGPPGGASYNEQFF. Written as DNA, the CDR3 is TGTGCCATCGGGCCCCCAGGTGGGGCCTCCTACAATGAGCAGTTCTTC. The V call is TRBV10-3, the J call TRBJ2-1; D is possibly TRBD1 (5 bases). Trimming stripped 8 bases from V and 0 bases from J, with 17 bases between. This CDR3 has 16 residues. In germline, CDR1 is ENHRY, CDR2 SYGVKD.

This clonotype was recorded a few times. The CDR3 loop is CASSWTSFNEQYF. The DNA for the CDR3 is TGTGCCAGCAGTTGGACTAGTTTCAACGAGCAGTACTTC. The chain recombines TRBV6-8 with TRBJ2-7; 7 bases are shared with TRBD2. Germline CDR1 and CDR2: MNHGY and SAAAGT. This CDR3 region has 13 residues. The junction had 5 bases not matched to a gene; V was cut back by 4 bases and J by 5 bases.

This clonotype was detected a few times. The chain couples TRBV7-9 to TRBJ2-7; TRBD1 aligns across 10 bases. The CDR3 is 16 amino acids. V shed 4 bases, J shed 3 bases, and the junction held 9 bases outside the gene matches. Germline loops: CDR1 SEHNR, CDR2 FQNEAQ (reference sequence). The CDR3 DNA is TGTGCCAGCAGCTCCCAGGGACAGGGGTGGAACTACGAGCAGTACTTC. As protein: CASSSQGQGWNYEQYF.

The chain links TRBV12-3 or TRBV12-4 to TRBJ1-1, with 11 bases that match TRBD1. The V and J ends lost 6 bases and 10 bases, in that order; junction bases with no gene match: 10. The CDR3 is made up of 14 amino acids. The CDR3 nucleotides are TGTGCCAGCAGCTTCGGGACAGGGGGAGTTGGAGCTTTCTTT. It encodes CASSFGTGGVGAFF.

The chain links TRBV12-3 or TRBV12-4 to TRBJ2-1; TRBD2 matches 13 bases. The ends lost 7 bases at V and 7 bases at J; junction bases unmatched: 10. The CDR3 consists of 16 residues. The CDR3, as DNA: TGTGCCAGCACCCTGACTAGCGGGGGGCTCTGGAATGAGCAGTTCTTC. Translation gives CASTLTSGGLWNEQFF.

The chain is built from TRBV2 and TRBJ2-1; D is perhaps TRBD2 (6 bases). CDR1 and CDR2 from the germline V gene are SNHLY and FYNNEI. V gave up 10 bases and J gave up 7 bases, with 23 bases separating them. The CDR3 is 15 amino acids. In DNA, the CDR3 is TGTGCCACCAGGAGCCGGGGGACCTCCTGGAATGAGCAGTTCTTC. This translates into CATRSRGTSWNEQFF.

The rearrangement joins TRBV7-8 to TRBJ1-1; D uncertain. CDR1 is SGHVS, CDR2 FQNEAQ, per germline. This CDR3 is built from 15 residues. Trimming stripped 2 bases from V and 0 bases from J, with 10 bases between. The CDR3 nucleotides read TGTGCCAGCAGCTTATGGTCAGGAATGAACACTGAAGCTTTCTTT. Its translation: CASSLWSGMNTEAFF.

Here the CDR3 DNA reads TGTGCCAGCAGTTTAGCGACGGTGTTCAGAGACCAAGAGACCCAGTACTTC. Translated: CASSLATVFRDQETQYF. The chain is built from TRBV28 and TRBJ2-7; D uncertain. The end of the DNA is better explained by TRBJ2-5, so the J call may be wrong. Germline-derived CDR1 and CDR2 are MDHEN and SYDVKM. The CDR3 runs to 17 residues.

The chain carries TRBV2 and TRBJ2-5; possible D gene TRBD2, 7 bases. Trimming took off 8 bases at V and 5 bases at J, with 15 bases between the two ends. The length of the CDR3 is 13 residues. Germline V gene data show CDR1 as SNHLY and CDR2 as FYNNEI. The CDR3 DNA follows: TGTGCCAGCGGTGGGGGGGCTAGTGAGACCCAGTACTTC. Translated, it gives CASGGGASETQYF.

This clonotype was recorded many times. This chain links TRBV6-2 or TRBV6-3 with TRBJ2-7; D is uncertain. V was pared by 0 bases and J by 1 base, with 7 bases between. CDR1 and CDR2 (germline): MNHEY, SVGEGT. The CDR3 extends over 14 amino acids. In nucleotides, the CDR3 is TGTGCCAGCAGTTACTCTCAACAGTCCTACGAGCAGTACTTC. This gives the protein CASSYSQQSYEQYF.

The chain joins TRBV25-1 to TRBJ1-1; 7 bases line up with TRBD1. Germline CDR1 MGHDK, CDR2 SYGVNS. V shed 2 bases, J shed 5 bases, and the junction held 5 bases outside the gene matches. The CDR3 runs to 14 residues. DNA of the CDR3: TGTGCCAGCAGTGAACCGACAGGGAAAACTGAAGCTTTCTTT. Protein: CASSEPTGKTEAFF.

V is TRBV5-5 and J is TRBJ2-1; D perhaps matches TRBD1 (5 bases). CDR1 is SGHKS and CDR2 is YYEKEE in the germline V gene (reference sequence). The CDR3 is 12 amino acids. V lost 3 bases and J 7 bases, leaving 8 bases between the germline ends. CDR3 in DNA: TGTGCCAGCAGCTGGGGCCGGAATGAGCAGTTCTTC. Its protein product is CASSWGRNEQFF. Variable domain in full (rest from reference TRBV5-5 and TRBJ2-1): DAGVTQSPTHLIKTRGQQVTLRCSPISGHKSVSWYQQVLGQGPQFIFQYYEKEERGRGNFPDRFSARQFPNYSSELNVNALLLGDSALYLCASSWGRNEQFFGPGTRLTVL.

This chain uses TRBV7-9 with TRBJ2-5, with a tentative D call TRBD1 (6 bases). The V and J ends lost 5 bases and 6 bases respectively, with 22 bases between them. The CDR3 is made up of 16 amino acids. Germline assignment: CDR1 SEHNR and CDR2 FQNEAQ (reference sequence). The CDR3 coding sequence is TGTGCCAGCAGCCTCACTGACCTGCAGGGGCTAAAGACCCAGTACTTC. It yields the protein CASSLTDLQGLKTQYF.